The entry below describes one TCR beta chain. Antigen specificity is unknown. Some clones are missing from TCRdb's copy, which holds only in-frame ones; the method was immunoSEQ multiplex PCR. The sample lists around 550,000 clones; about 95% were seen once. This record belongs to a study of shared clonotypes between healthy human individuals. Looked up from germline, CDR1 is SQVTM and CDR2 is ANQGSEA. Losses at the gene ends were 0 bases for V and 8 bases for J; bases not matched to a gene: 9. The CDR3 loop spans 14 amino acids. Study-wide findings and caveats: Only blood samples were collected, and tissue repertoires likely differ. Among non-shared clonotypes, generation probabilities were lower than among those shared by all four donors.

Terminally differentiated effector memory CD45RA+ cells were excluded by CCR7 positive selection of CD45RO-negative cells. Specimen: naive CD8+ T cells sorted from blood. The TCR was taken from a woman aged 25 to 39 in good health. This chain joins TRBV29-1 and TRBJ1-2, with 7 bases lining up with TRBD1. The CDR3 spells CSVEEGARGQGYTF. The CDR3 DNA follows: TGCAGCGTTGAAGAAGGTGCGAGGGGGCAAGGCTACACCTTC.